This TCR beta chain was observed in a study of long-term antiretroviral therapy in people with HIV. This CDR3 is built from 14 residues. Germline V gives CDR1 SNHLY, CDR2 FYNNEI. General study findings and limits: Documentation of ART adherence, viral resistance or therapy changes was absent.

Worth noting for this clone: The target antigen is unknown. One end of the junction varies from germline; a read error may be responsible.

Run at survey level, the immunoSEQ assay was version v3.0. Method: immunoSEQ multiplex PCR; TCRdb's copy keeps in-frame clones and lacks some. The data contain tens of thousands of clones, approximately 81% of them singletons. The sample here was unsorted PBMCs, taken 0.1 years before starting antiretroviral therapy. This clonotype originated in a man aged 40-50 years with HIV. The rearrangement joins TRBV2 to TRBJ2-5; D ambiguous. Here the CDR3 DNA reads TGTGCCAGCAGTGGTGGCTGGTCCCAAGAGGCCCAGTACTTC. Translation gives CASSGGWSQEAQYF.